This entry is about one TCR beta chain. This specimen belongs to a study of T cells after yellow fever vaccination. From germline, CDR1 is DFQATT and CDR2 SNEGSKA (reference sequence). V was pared by 1 base and J by 1 base, with 9 bases between. The CDR3 covers 14 residues. TCRdb called the 5' RACE reads again in MiXCR, with one record for every CDR3 protein. Seen here are about 340,000 distinct CDR3 sequences, around 13% observed once, and the top ten hold roughly 3%. This chain connects TRBV20-1 to TRBJ2-3; D tentatively fits TRBD1 or TRBD2 (5 bases each). This clonotype originated in a man aged 18 to 30 who received the YFV17D yellow fever vaccine. Here the sequenced sample was CD4+ T cells sorted from PBMCs, taken 15 days after the yellow fever booster vaccination. For the CDR3, the DNA is TGCAGTGCTAGAGGGGACGGTGGCACAGATACGCAGTATTTT. This encodes CSARGDGGTDTQYF.